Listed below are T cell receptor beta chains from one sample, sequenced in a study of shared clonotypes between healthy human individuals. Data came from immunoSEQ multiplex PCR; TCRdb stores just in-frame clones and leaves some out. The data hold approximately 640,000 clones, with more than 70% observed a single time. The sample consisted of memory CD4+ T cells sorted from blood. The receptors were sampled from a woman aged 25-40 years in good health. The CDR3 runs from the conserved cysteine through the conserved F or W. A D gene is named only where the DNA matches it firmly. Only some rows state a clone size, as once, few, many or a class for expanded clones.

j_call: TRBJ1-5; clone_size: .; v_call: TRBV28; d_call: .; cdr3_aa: CASSVAGSNQPQHF; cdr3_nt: TGTGCCAGCAGTGTTGCAGGGAGCAATCAGCCCCAGCATTTT
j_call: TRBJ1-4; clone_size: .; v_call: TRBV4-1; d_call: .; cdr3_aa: CASSRLWGPNEKLFF; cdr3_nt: TGCGCCAGCAGCCGACTTTGGGGTCCTAATGAAAAACTGTTTTTT
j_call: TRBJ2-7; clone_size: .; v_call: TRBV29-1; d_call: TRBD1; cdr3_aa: CSAKQGARYEQYF; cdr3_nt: TGCAGCGCCAAACAGGGGGCGAGGTACGAGCAGTACTTC
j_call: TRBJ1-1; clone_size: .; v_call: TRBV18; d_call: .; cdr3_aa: CASRTGNTEAFF; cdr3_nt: TGTGCCAGCCGAACGGGGAACACTGAAGCTTTCTTT
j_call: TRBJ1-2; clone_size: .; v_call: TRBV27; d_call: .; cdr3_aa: CASGSPSVLGIDYTF; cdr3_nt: TGTGCCAGCGGAAGCCCTTCAGTTCTCGGTATTGACTACACCTTC
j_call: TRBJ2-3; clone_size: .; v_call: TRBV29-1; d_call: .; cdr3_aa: CSSGELPDTQYF; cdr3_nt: TGCAGCTCAGGGGAGTTGCCAGATACGCAGTATTTT
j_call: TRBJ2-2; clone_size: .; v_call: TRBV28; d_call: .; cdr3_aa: CASSSQNTGELFF; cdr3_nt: TGTGCCAGCAGTTCGCAGAACACCGGGGAGCTGTTTTTT
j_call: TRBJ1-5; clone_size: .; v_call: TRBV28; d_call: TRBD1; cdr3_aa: CASSLWVGQGGNQPQHF; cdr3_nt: TGTGCCAGCAGTTTATGGGTCGGTCAGGGGGGCAATCAGCCCCAGCATTTT
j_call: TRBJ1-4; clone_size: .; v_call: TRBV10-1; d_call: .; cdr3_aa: CASSEGGNEKLFF; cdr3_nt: TGCGCCAGCAGTGAAGGGGGAAATGAAAAACTGTTTTTT
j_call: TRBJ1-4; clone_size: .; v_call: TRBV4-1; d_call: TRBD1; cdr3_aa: CASSQGQGATNEKLFF; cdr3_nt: TGCGCCAGCAGCCAAGGACAGGGGGCAACTAATGAAAAACTGTTTTTT
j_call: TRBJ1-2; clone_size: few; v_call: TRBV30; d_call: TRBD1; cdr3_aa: CAWSVQGTGTNYGYTF; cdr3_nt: TGTGCCTGGAGTGTACAGGGGACGGGGACTAACTATGGCTACACCTTC
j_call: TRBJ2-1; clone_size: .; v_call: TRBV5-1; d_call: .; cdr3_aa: CASSLASGAYNEQFF; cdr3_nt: TGCGCCAGCAGCTTGGCCTCTGGGGCCTACAATGAGCAGTTCTTC
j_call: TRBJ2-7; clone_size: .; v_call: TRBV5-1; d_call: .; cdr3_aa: CASSWDGGPSYEQYF; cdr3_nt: TGCGCCAGCAGCTGGGACGGGGGGCCGTCCTACGAGCAGTACTTC
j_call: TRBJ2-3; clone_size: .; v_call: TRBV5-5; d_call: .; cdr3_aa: CASSLEQEYF; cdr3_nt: TGTGCCAGCAGCTTGGAGCAGGAGTATTTT
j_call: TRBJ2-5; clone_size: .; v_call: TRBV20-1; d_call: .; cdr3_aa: CSASQETQYF; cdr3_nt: TGCAGTGCTTCACAAGAGACCCAGTACTTC
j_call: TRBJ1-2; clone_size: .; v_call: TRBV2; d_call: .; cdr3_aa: CASRYGGGDSYGYTF; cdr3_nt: TGTGCCAGCAGGTACGGCGGAGGGGACTCCTATGGCTACACCTTC
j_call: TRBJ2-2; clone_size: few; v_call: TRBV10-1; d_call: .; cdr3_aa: CASSALANTGELFF; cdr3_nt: TGCGCCAGCAGCGCGCTAGCGAACACCGGGGAGCTGTTTTTT
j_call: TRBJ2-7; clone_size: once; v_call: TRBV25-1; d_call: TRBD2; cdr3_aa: CASSSTTSGTYEQYF; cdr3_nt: TGTGCCAGCAGTTCAACGACTAGCGGCACCTACGAGCAGTACTTC
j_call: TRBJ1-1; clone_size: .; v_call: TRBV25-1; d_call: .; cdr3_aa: CASTKAVGNTEAFF; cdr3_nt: TGTGCCAGCACCAAGGCCGTTGGGAACACTGAAGCTTTCTTT
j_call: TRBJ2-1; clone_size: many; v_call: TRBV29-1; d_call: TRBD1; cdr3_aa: CSAGQGVIGDNEQFF; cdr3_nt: TGCAGCGCTGGACAGGGGGTAATTGGCGACAATGAGCAGTTCTTC
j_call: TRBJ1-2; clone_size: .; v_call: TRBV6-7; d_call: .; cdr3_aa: CASSYCCGQGFYGYTF; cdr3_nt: TGTGCCAGCAGTTACTGTTGCGGGCAGGGGTTTTATGGCTACACCTTC
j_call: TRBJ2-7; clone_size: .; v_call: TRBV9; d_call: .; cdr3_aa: CASSGPGDITYEQYF; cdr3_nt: TGTGCCAGCAGCGGTCCCGGGGACATCACCTACGAGCAGTACTTC
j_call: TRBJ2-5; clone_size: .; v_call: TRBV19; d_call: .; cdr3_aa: CASSKGSSETQYF; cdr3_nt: TGTGCCAGTAGTAAGGGGTCTTCAGAGACCCAGTACTTC
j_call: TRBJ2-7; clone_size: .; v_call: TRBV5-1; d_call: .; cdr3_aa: CASSSLGRGDEQYF; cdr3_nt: TGCGCCAGCAGCTCCCTTGGCAGGGGCGACGAGCAGTACTTC
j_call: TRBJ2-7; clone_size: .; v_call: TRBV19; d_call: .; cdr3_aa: CASRHQGILSYEQYF; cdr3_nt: TGTGCCAGTAGGCACCAGGGTATCCTCTCCTACGAGCAGTACTTC